The 6 T cell receptor beta chains below come from one sample, sequenced in a study of T cells in localized non-small cell lung cancer. The data were produced by immunoSEQ multiplex PCR, yet TCRdb's version contains in-frame clones alone and is incomplete. The sample contains about 28,000 clones, approximately 90% of which appear only once. The specimen comprised peripheral blood, sampled before any cancer treatment. These receptors were taken from a female donor of 60 years or more with stage I lung adenocarcinoma.

The V and J genes are TRBV7-2 and TRBJ2-5; D gene unclear. CDR3 length equals 13 residues. Germline-derived CDR1 and CDR2 are SGHTA and FQGNSA. V lost 5 bases and J 0 bases, leaving 7 bases between the germline ends. The CDR3: CASSTVYQETQYF. CDR3 DNA sequence: TGTGCCAGCAGCACAGTATACCAAGAGACCCAGTACTTC.

The V gene is TRBV6-1, the J gene TRBJ2-1; D might be TRBD1 (6 bases). This CDR3 contains 14 residues. V dropped 8 bases and J dropped 6 bases, with 17 bases sitting between them. Looked up from germline, CDR1 is MNHNS and CDR2 is SASEGT. CDR3 bases: TGTGCCAGCTCTTCCTCGGGACAACGCAATGAGCAGTTCTTC. The encoded protein is CASSSSGQRNEQFF.

V and J are TRBV10-1 and TRBJ2-7; D ambiguous. With 6 bases removed from V and 2 bases from J, the gap between germline ends came to 5 bases. CDR1 is WNHNN and CDR2 is SYGVQD in the germline V gene (reference sequence). There are 11 residues in the CDR3. CDR3 sequence (DNA): TGCGCCAGCAGGCAAACCTACGAGCAGTACTTC. Protein sequence: CASRQTYEQYF.

The gene calls are TRBV28 and TRBJ1-5; 7 nucleotides align to TRBD1. After removal of 10 bases from V and 1 base from J, the junction contained 10 bases not matched to a gene. CDR1 and CDR2 (germline): MDHEN, SYDVKM. The CDR3 is 15 amino acids. The CDR3 sequence: CATGTGEGSNQPQHF. DNA for the CDR3: TGTGCCACCGGTACAGGGGAAGGGAGCAATCAGCCCCAGCATTTT.

V is TRBV30 and J is TRBJ1-2, with D unresolved. Trimming cost V 3 bases and J 7 bases, with 9 bases left between them. The CDR3 loop spans 11 amino acids. From germline, CDR1 is GTSNPN and CDR2 SVGIG (reference sequence). The CDR3 DNA reads as TGTGCCTGGAGCCCGGGAACTGGCTACACCTTC. Protein sequence: CAWSPGTGYTF.

CDR3 sequence: CASSLVPSSYNSPLHF. DNA for the CDR3: TGTGCCAGCAGCTTAGTCCCAAGCTCCTATAATTCACCCCTCCACTTT. V is TRBV11-2 and J is TRBJ1-6; no clear D. The CDR3 runs to 16 residues. Germline CDR1 SGHAT, CDR2 FQNNGV. V was shortened by 1 base and J by 0 bases, with 7 bases between the two germline ends. Looking up the rest from reference TRBV11-2 and TRBJ1-6 gives the full variable domain: EAGVAQSPRYKIIEKRQSVAFWCNPISGHATLYWYQQILGQGPKLLIQFQNNGVVDDSQLPKDRFSAERLKGVDSTLKIQPAKLEDSAVYLCASSLVPSSYNSPLHFGNGTRLTVT.